This T cell receptor beta chain was identified during a study of shared clonotypes between healthy human individuals. About the research overall: The cohort had two women and a few men, ages 18 to 49.

The CDR3 length is 14 residues. Germline V CDR1 and CDR2: MNHNY, SVGAGI (reference sequence). V was pared by 0 bases and J by 5 bases, with 3 bases of the junction left unmatched. The assay was carried out at the deep level. Sequenced by immunoSEQ multiplex PCR; TCRdb stores in-frame clones only, minus some. The sample has about 79,000 clones; 60% to 65% are singletons. Many counts were recorded for this clone. This TCR was sampled from a man aged 25 to 40 in good health. Source material: memory CD8+ T cells sorted from blood. The subset: CD45RO+ cells pooled with CCR7-negative TemRA cells. The V gene is TRBV6-6, the J gene TRBJ2-5; 7 nucleotides line up with TRBD2. This CDR3 is CASSYSTSIETQYF. The CDR3 DNA is TGTGCCAGCAGTTACTCGACTAGCATTGAGACCCAGTACTTC.